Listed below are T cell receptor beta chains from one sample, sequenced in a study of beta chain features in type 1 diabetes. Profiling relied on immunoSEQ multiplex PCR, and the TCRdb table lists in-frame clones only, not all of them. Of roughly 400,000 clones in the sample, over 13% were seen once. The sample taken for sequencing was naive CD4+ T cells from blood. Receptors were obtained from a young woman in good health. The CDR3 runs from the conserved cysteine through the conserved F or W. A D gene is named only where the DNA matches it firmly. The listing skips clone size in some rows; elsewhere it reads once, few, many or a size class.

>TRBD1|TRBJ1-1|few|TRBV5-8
CASSLGQDEAFF
TGTGCCAGCAGCTTAGGACAGGATGAAGCTTTCTTT
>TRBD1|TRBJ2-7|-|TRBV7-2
CASSLVTTGAYEQYF
TGTGCCAGCAGCTTAGTGACGACAGGGGCCTACGAGCAGTACTTC
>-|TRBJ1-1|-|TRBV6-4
CASSLTGGTEAFF
TGTGCCAGCAGTCTGACAGGTGGCACTGAAGCTTTCTTT
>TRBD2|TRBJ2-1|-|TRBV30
CASSRLAGMDEQFF
TGTGCCAGCAGCAGACTAGCGGGAATGGATGAGCAGTTCTTC
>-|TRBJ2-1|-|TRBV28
CASTPASNEQFF
TGTGCCAGCACCCCCGCTAGTAATGAGCAGTTCTTC
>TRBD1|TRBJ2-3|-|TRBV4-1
CASSQGGQGTDTQYF
TGCGCCAGCAGCCAGGGGGGACAGGGGACAGATACGCAGTATTTT
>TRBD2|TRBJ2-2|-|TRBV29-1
CSVGVTSGATGELFF
TGCAGCGTTGGCGTGACTAGCGGGGCCACCGGGGAGCTGTTTTTT
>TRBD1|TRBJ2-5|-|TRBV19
CASSMTGKETQYF
TGTGCCAGTAGTATGACAGGGAAAGAGACCCAGTACTTC
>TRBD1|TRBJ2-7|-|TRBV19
CASSPQIVTGVVEQYF
TGTGCCAGTAGTCCTCAGATCGTGACAGGGGTCGTCGAGCAGTACTTC
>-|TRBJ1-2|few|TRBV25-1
CASSEVGRVYGYTF
TGTGCCAGCAGTGAAGTAGGCAGGGTCTATGGCTACACCTTC
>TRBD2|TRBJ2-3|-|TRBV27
CASSSFTLGTSVPQYF
TGTGCCAGCAGCAGTTTTACGCTTGGGACTAGCGTGCCGCAGTATTTT
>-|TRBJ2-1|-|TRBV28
CASRRTGRDEQFF
TGTGCCAGCAGGCGTACAGGGAGGGATGAGCAGTTCTTC
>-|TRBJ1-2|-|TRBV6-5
CASSGQLGEDYGYTF
TGTGCCAGCAGTGGACAGCTCGGGGAAGACTATGGCTACACCTTC
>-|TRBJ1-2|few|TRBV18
CASEGTMRGYTF
TGTGCCAGCGAGGGTACGATGCGTGGCTACACCTTC
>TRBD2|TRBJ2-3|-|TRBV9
CASSAVGTTYTDTQYF
TGTGCCAGCAGCGCTGTGGGGACTACTTACACAGATACGCAGTATTTT
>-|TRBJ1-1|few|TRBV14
CASSQSQGTEAFF
TGTGCCAGCAGCCAATCTCAGGGCACTGAAGCTTTCTTT
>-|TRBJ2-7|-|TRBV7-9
CASSSLFTDNSYEQYF
TGTGCCAGCAGCTCCCTCTTTACGGACAACTCCTACGAGCAGTACTTC
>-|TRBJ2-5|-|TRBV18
CASSLQETQYF
TGTGCCAGCTCATTACAAGAGACCCAGTACTTC
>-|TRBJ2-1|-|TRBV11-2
CASSLTGSYNEQFF
TGTGCCAGCAGCTTGACAGGCTCCTACAATGAGCAGTTCTTC
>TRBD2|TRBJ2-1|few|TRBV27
CASSPHEGLAGLYNEQFF
TGTGCCAGCAGTCCGCACGAGGGGCTAGCGGGGCTATACAATGAGCAGTTCTTC
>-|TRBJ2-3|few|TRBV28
CASLGPGNTDTQYF
TGTGCCAGCCTGGGCCCAGGGAACACAGATACGCAGTATTTT
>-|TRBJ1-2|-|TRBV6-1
CASITGTNYGYTF
TGTGCCAGCATTACAGGGACTAACTATGGCTACACCTTC
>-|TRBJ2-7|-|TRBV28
CASNPEGAAFYEQYF
TGTGCCAGCAACCCCGAGGGAGCCGCTTTCTACGAGCAGTACTTC
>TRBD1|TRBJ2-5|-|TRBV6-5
CASRSDRDETQYF
TGTGCCAGCAGGTCCGACAGGGACGAGACCCAGTACTTC